The 14 T cell receptor beta chains listed next were all sequenced from one sample in a study of regulatory T cells in long-lasting Graves disease. To make TCR beta libraries, researchers used iRepertoire HTBI primers and Arm-PCR of CDR3 regions. TCRdb re-derived calls from the multiplex PCR reads in MiXCR, one entry per CDR3 protein. Altogether more than 350,000 distinct CDR3 sequences are present, around 20% being singletons, with the ten largest covering roughly an eighth. The time point was: persistent/refractory GD, antithyroid drugs over 5 years with positive TRAb. From PBMCs, RNA was extracted and then used to make the TCR library. Sequenced material: peripheral blood mononuclear cells (PBMCs), taken when the disease was refractory, from a patient treated with antithyroid drugs. These TCRs come from a female donor with Graves disease.

CDR3 sequence: CASSLPETSGTDTQYF. The CDR3 DNA reads TGTGCCAGCAGCTTACCAGAGACTAGCGGCACAGATACGCAGTATTTT. This rearrangement joins TRBV7-3 to TRBJ2-3, with 8 bases fitting TRBD2. Germline CDR1 is SGHTA and CDR2 is FQGTGA. The ends lost 2 bases at V and 1 base at J; junction bases unmatched: 5. CDR3 length: 16 amino acids.

This clonotype has only a few counts. The chain has TRBV5-5 and TRBJ1-2; TRBD1 aligns across 7 bases. The CDR3 totals 15 residues. V gave up 4 bases and J gave up 3 bases; unmatched junction bases: 9. Germline V gene data show CDR1 as SGHKS and CDR2 as YYEKEE (reference sequence). The CDR3 nucleotides read TGTGCCAGCAGCCCGGAAATAACAGGGGACTATGGCTACACCTTC. Translated, it gives CASSPEITGDYGYTF.

This clonotype turned up a few times. The chain is built from TRBV30 and TRBJ1-1, with TRBD1 matching over 9 bases. CDR3 length: 12 amino acids. Germline trimming cut 3 bases from V and 10 bases from J; bases unmatched to any gene: 6. Germline V CDR1 and CDR2: GTSNPN, SVGIG (reference sequence). The CDR3 nucleotides are TGTGCCTGGAGGGATAACAGGGGGCCAGCTTTCTTT. Amino acids: CAWRDNRGPAFF.

The chain carries TRBV29-1 and TRBJ2-7; no clear D. The V gene lost 7 bases and the J gene lost 2 bases, with 18 bases spanning the gap. Germline V gene lookup returns CDR1 SQVTM and CDR2 ANQGSEA. The CDR3 has 14 amino acids. CDR3 nucleotide sequence: TGCAGCGCCTCTCCCGGTTTGTCCGCCTACGAGCAGTACTTC. This gives the protein CSASPGLSAYEQYF.

This clonotype was seen more than once but under ten times. V usage is TRBV30 and J usage is TRBJ2-3; TRBD2 aligns across 10 bases. CDR3 length equals 15 residues. Losses at the gene ends were 5 bases for V and 2 bases for J; bases not matched to a gene: 7. Germline V gene sequence: CDR1 GTSNPN, CDR2 SVGIG (reference sequence). CDR3 coding DNA: TGTGCCTGGGCGCGACTAGCGGGTTCCACAGATACGCAGTATTTT. Residues: CAWARLAGSTDTQYF.

The CDR3 loop is CSARGRDRIETNEQYF. The DNA for the CDR3 is TGCAGTGCTAGAGGACGGGACAGAATAGAAACTAACGAGCAGTACTTC. V gene TRBV20-1 combines with J gene TRBJ2-7, with TRBD1 matching 7 bases. This CDR3 is 16 amino acids long. The junction had 14 bases not matched to a gene; V was cut back by 1 base and J by 5 bases. The germline V gene has CDR1 DFQATT and CDR2 SNEGSKA (reference sequence).

On this clonotype: A read error may account for a junction end that differs from germline. The rearrangement links TRBV6-1 to TRBJ2-7, with D perhaps being TRBD1 or TRBD2 (5 bases each). The length of the CDR3 is 13 residues. Looked up from germline, CDR1 is MNHNS and CDR2 is SASEGT. CDR3 loop: CASSDRGPYERYF. CDR3 DNA sequence: TGTGCCAGCAGTGATCGGGGCCCCTACGAGCGGTACTTC.

The V gene is TRBV9, the J gene TRBJ2-4; perhaps TRBD2 as D (5 bases). Matching the DNA end better, TRBJ2-7 makes the J call doubtful. CDR1 SGDLS and CDR2 YYNGEE come from the germline V gene. The CDR3 loop spans 14 amino acids. The CDR3 sequence is CASSPDSTGYEQYF. CDR3 bases: TGTGCCAGCAGCCCTGACTCCACGGGGTACGAGCAGTACTTC.

The genes are TRBV9 and TRBJ2-5; D is unclear. Deletions cut 0 bases from V and 4 bases from J, with 13 bases between. The CDR3 spans 15 residues. Germline V gene lookup returns CDR1 SGDLS and CDR2 YYNGEE. The CDR3 bases are TGTGCCAGCAGCGTAGATCAGAACGGTGGAGAGACCCAGTACTTC. It is translated as CASSVDQNGGETQYF.

The rearrangement joins TRBV6-5 to TRBJ2-1; D is unresolved. The V end lost 0 bases, the J end lost 6 bases, and 3 bases lay between the germline ends. The CDR3 consists of 12 residues. Germline-derived CDR1 and CDR2 are MNHEY and SVGAGI. DNA of the CDR3: TGTGCCAGCAGTTACTCGAGCAATGAGCAGTTCTTC. This codes for CASSYSSNEQFF.

The V and J genes are TRBV28 and TRBJ2-3; 10 bases agree with TRBD2. The CDR3 loop spans 17 amino acids. Germline CDR1 MDHEN, CDR2 SYDVKM. V dropped 1 base and J dropped 6; count of bases not matched to a gene: 10. CDR3 sequence reads: CASSLFLSGRAWDTQYF. Here the CDR3 DNA reads TGTGCCAGCAGTTTATTCCTCAGCGGGAGGGCCTGGGATACGCAGTATTTT.

Concerning this clonotype: A single base separates this from a much larger clone, so it may be a read error. The V and J genes are TRBV6-4 and TRBJ2-5; 13 positions match TRBD2. The CDR3 length is 15 residues. CDR1 is MRHNA and CDR2 is SNTAGT in the germline V gene. The CDR3 region is CASSLGLAGKEAQYF. The CDR3, as DNA: TGTGCCAGCAGTTTGGGACTAGCGGGGAAAGAGGCCCAGTACTTC.

This clonotype was recorded once. The chain uses TRBV20-1 and TRBJ2-3, with 8 bases that match TRBD2. The CDR3 sequence is 12 residues long. CDR1 is DFQATT and CDR2 is SNEGSKA in the germline V gene (reference sequence). Trimming removed 3 bases from V and 5 bases from J; junction bases left unmatched: 1. CDR3 DNA: TGCAGTGCTAGCGGGAGGGGAGATACGCAGTATTTT. Protein sequence: CSASGRGDTQYF.

The J gene is TRBJ2-1, the V gene TRBV11-1; 7 positions match TRBD2. There are 15 residues in the CDR3. The V gene end was trimmed by 1 base and the J gene end by 1 base; junction bases not matched to a gene: 1. Germline CDR1 reads SGHAT; CDR2 reads FQDESV (reference sequence). The CDR3 here is CASSLGAGSYNEQFF. The CDR3 nucleotides read TGTGCCAGCAGCTTAGGAGCGGGGTCCTACAATGAGCAGTTCTTC.